This TCR beta chain was observed in a study of blood T cell repertoires in COVID-19. The wider study: Material from acute and convalescent COVID-19 was sourced from the United States, Italy and Spain.

This CDR3 has 11 amino acids. Trimming removed 9 bases at V and 9 bases at J, with 12 bases between. Authors' processing steps: Quantification of nucleated cells was approximated via reference gene primer amplification. The method was immunoSEQ multiplex PCR; TCRdb's version includes in-frame clones alone and lacks a portion of them. V, J and clone size are taken as reported in that table, and D and trimming were inferred from the DNA itself. Among about 200,000 clones, 80% to 95% were seen once, and the ten largest hold 0.5% to 0.55%. This clone appeared once. The specimen sequenced was peripheral blood. This sequence was found in a man aged 45-65 years with acute or convalescent COVID-19. V and J are TRBV12-3 or TRBV12-4 and TRBJ2-1; unclear D gene. The CDR3 here is CASKSAVEQFF. Here the CDR3 DNA reads TGTGCCAGTAAATCCGCGGTTGAGCAGTTCTTC.